The 26 T cell receptor beta chains below were found in one sample sequenced in a study of blood T cell repertoires in COVID-19. Only in-frame clones appear in the TCRdb table, and some are missing; sequencing was by immunoSEQ multiplex PCR. The table has around 150,000 clones, 76% seen once. Material: peripheral blood. These receptors originate from an elderly woman with acute or convalescent COVID-19.

The genes are TRBV11-2 and TRBJ1-4; 7 nucleotides line up with TRBD1. CDR3 length: 15 amino acids. V lost 6 bases, J lost 6 bases, and 10 bases stayed unmatched. CDR1 and CDR2 (germline): SGHAT, FQNNGV. The CDR3 DNA sequence: TGTGCCAGCAGTCAACGGGGACAGCAGCATGAAAAACTGTTTTTT. It specifies CASSQRGQQHEKLFF. Combining the CDR3 with reference TRBV11-2 and TRBJ1-4 gives the whole variable domain EAGVAQSPRYKIIEKRQSVAFWCNPISGHATLYWYQQILGQGPKLLIQFQNNGVVDDSQLPKDRFSAERLKGVDSTLKIQPAKLEDSAVYLCASSQRGQQHEKLFFGSGTQLSVL.

The V and J genes are TRBV7-3 and TRBJ2-1; 8 bases agree with TRBD2. Looked up from germline, CDR1 is SGHTA and CDR2 is FQGTGA. This CDR3 is 16 amino acids long. Trimming at V came to 5 bases and at J to 0 bases, leaving 6 bases not matched to a gene. This CDR3 is CASSQLAENSYNEQFF. The CDR3 DNA follows: TGTGCCAGCAGCCAACTAGCGGAGAACTCCTACAATGAGCAGTTCTTC.

The rearrangement links TRBV27 to TRBJ1-1; D gene unclear. The germline V and J ends were trimmed by 1 base and 4 bases, with 13 bases remaining between them. This CDR3 is built from 15 residues. CDR1 is MNHEY, CDR2 SMNVEV, per germline (reference sequence). CDR3 sequence reads: CASSLYRDSLTEAFF. The CDR3 coding sequence is TGTGCCAGCAGTTTATATAGAGATTCTCTCACTGAAGCTTTCTTT.

This chain uses TRBV11-2 with TRBJ2-3, with TRBD2 matching over 8 bases. The germline V gene encodes CDR1 SGHAT and CDR2 FQNNGV. CDR3 length: 16 amino acids. With 5 bases clipped from V and 4 bases from J, the junction kept 11 bases outside the gene matches. The CDR3 DNA reads TGTGCCAGCAGCCGAGCCGCGGGACTAGGGGCAGATACGCAGTATTTT. The encoded protein is CASSRAAGLGADTQYF.

V gene TRBV5-6 combines with J gene TRBJ1-1, with D hard to call. The CDR3 totals 15 residues. Germline CDR1 is SGHDT and CDR2 is YYEEEE. V lost 0 bases to trimming and J lost 6 bases, with 15 bases between them. CDR3 coding DNA: TGTGCCAGCAGCTTGGGCGCGGGTGTGTTGGCTGAAGCTTTCTTT. It is translated as CASSLGAGVLAEAFF.

This sequence joins TRBV3-1 (or the pseudogene TRBV3-2) and TRBJ2-2, with 14 bases aligning to TRBD2. This CDR3 is 16 amino acids long. The V gene end was trimmed by 3 bases and the J gene end by 5 bases; junction bases not matched to a gene: 2. Germline V CDR1 and CDR2: LGHDT, YNNKEL (reference sequence). CDR3 loop: CASSQTSGGVTGELFF. The DNA of the CDR3 is TGTGCCAGCAGCCAGACTAGCGGGGGGGTTACCGGGGAGCTGTTTTTT.

The chain links TRBV30 to TRBJ1-2, with D unclear. The CDR3 length is 13 residues. Germline V gene data show CDR1 as GTSNPN and CDR2 as SVGIG (reference sequence). Trimming removed 3 bases at V and 6 bases at J, with 14 bases between. The CDR3 DNA is TGTGCCTGGAGCCGAGGGTGGGGAGATGGCTACACCTTC. It encodes CAWSRGWGDGYTF.

This clone appeared once. The V call is TRBV3-1 (or the pseudogene TRBV3-2), the J call TRBJ1-2, with D perhaps matching TRBD1 (6 bases). The V end lost 6 bases, the J end lost 7 bases, and 12 bases lay between the germline ends. CDR1 is LGHDT and CDR2 is YNNKEL in the germline V gene (reference sequence). The CDR3 is 12 amino acids. As DNA, the CDR3 is TGTGCCAGCAGACGGGACACCGGTGGCTACACCTTC. Translated, it gives CASRRDTGGYTF.

The chain uses TRBV7-8 and TRBJ2-1, with TRBD2 identical over 9 bases. The CDR3 is made up of 14 amino acids. V gave up 5 bases and J gave up 9 bases; unmatched junction bases: 8. Looked up from germline, CDR1 is SGHVS and CDR2 is FQNEAQ. The CDR3 here is CASSRWGLAFEQFF. DNA for the CDR3: TGTGCCAGCAGCCGGTGGGGACTAGCATTTGAGCAGTTCTTC.

The J gene is TRBJ2-2, the V gene TRBV14, with a tentative D call TRBD2 (5 bases). V was trimmed by 6 bases and J by 3 bases, leaving 11 bases between them. The germline V gene encodes CDR1 SGHDN and CDR2 FVKESK. The CDR3 spans 14 residues. CDR3 nucleotides: TGTGCCAGCAGGACTACCTGGGACACCGGGGAGCTGTTTTTT. Protein sequence: CASRTTWDTGELFF. The variable domain in full, completed from reference TRBV14 and TRBJ2-2, reads EAGVTQFPSHSVIEKGQTVTLRCDPISGHDNLYWYRRVMGKEIKFLLHFVKESKQDESGMPNNRFLAERTGGTYSTLKVQPAELEDSGVYFCASRTTWDTGELFFGEGSRLTVL.

As DNA, the CDR3 is TGTGCCAGCTCACCGACAGGGTTTAATACGCAGTATTTT. Amino acid sequence: CASSPTGFNTQYF. The rearrangement uses TRBV18 and TRBJ2-3, with 7 bases lining up with TRBD1. Germline V gives CDR1 KGHSH, CDR2 LQKENI. This CDR3 is built from 13 residues. V lost 3 bases to trimming and J lost 7 bases; unmatched junction nucleotides: 4. The full variable domain, in which reference TRBV18 and TRBJ2-3 provide the parts outside the CDR3, is NAGVMQNPRHLVRRRGQEARLRCSPMKGHSHVYWYRQLPEEGLKFMVYLQKENIIDESGMPKERFSAEFPKEGPSILRIQQVVRGDSAAYFCASSPTGFNTQYFGPGTRLTVL.

This clone was counted between two and nine times. Here the CDR3 DNA reads TGTGCCAGCACCCGGGAGGAGGATACGCAGTATTTT. Its translation is CASTREEDTQYF. The chain links TRBV2 to TRBJ2-3, with 7 bases matching TRBD2. Germline trimming cut 7 bases from V and 6 bases from J; bases unmatched to any gene: 4. Germline lookup yields CDR1 SNHLY and CDR2 FYNNEI. The CDR3 contains 12 residues.

V usage is TRBV27 and J usage is TRBJ1-1; D is undetermined. V shed 2 bases and J shed 5 bases, with 9 bases lying between them. CDR3 length: 13 amino acids. CDR1 and CDR2 (germline): MNHEY, SMNVEV (reference sequence). The CDR3 nucleotides are TGTGCCAGCAGTTTAACGAGTCGAACTGAAGCTTTCTTT. As protein: CASSLTSRTEAFF.

The chain couples TRBV2 to TRBJ2-4; 11 nucleotides align to TRBD2. V shed 6 bases, J shed 4 bases, and the junction held 2 bases outside the gene matches. Per the germline V gene, CDR1 is SNHLY and CDR2 is FYNNEI. The length of the CDR3 is 14 residues. Here the CDR3 DNA reads TGTGCCAGCAGGGGGACTAGCGGAAAAAACATTCAGTACTTC. The encoded protein is CASRGTSGKNIQYF. Supplemented by reference TRBV2 and TRBJ2-4, the full variable domain reads EPEVTQTPSHQVTQMGQEVILRCVPISNHLYFYWYRQILGQKVEFLVSFYNNEISEKSEIFDDQFSVERPDGSNFTLKIRSTKLEDSAMYFCASRGTSGKNIQYFGAGTRLSVL.

The V call is TRBV6-6, the J call TRBJ2-7; 7 positions agree with TRBD1. Germline loops: CDR1 MNHNY, CDR2 SVGAGI (reference sequence). V lost 8 bases, J lost 0 bases, and 1 base stayed unmatched. The CDR3 is 12 amino acids. CDR3 sequence (DNA): TGTGCCAGCTCAGGGGGCTCCTACGAGCAGTACTTC. Residues: CASSGGSYEQYF.

V usage is TRBV4-1 and J usage is TRBJ1-1; 9 bases are a match to TRBD1. This CDR3 region has 15 residues. Trimming at V came to 0 bases and at J to 6 bases, leaving 5 bases not matched to a gene. Germline CDR1 reads MGHRA; CDR2 reads YSYEKL. CDR3 sequence reads: CASSQDGDRVAEAFF. The CDR3 DNA follows: TGCGCCAGCAGCCAAGATGGGGACAGGGTGGCTGAAGCTTTCTTT.

This sequence joins TRBV19 and TRBJ1-2; no firm D call. V dropped 7 bases and J dropped 4 bases, with 13 bases sitting between them. The CDR3 has 13 residues. The V gene's germline CDR1 is LNHDA and CDR2 SQIVND (reference sequence). The CDR3 spells CASTTRYGYGYTF. CDR3 DNA sequence: TGTGCCAGTACGACACGGTATGGCTATGGCTACACCTTC.

This chain joins TRBV19 and TRBJ2-7; D gene unclear. There are 14 residues in the CDR3. Deletions cut 0 bases from V and 2 bases from J, with 8 bases between. Germline V lookup: CDR1 LNHDA, CDR2 SQIVND (reference sequence). The CDR3 DNA reads TGTGCCAGTAGTATAGAGGCACCAACCTACGAGCAGTACTTC. Its translation: CASSIEAPTYEQYF.

The chain uses TRBV9 and TRBJ1-1, with 9 nucleotides matching TRBD1. The ends lost 3 bases at V and 3 bases at J; junction bases unmatched: 9. CDR3 length equals 16 residues. Germline CDR1 and CDR2: SGDLS and YYNGEE. In nucleotides, the CDR3 is TGTGCCAGCAGCGCCACCGGGACAGGGCTATACACTGAAGCTTTCTTT. Protein: CASSATGTGLYTEAFF.

This clone has only a few counts. The V and J genes are TRBV30 and TRBJ2-1; D perhaps matches TRBD1 (6 bases). The V end lost 3 bases, the J end lost 1 base, and 16 bases lay between the germline ends. Germline lookup yields CDR1 GTSNPN and CDR2 SVGIG (reference sequence). The CDR3 covers 16 residues. CDR3 sequence (DNA): TGTGCCTGGAGGGACCGGGACAAACCTTCCTACAATGAGCAGTTCTTC. It specifies CAWRDRDKPSYNEQFF. The full variable domain, its missing parts supplied by reference TRBV30 and TRBJ2-1, is SQTIHQWPATLVQPVGSPLSLECTVEGTSNPNLYWYRQAAGRGLQLLFYSVGIGQISSEVPQNLSASRPQDRQFILSSKKLLLSDSGFYLCAWRDRDKPSYNEQFFGPGTRLTVL.

The chain has TRBV5-1 and TRBJ1-5; D not certain. The germline V and J ends were trimmed by 3 bases and 0 bases, with 13 bases remaining between them. The CDR3 loop spans 16 amino acids. The germline CDR1 and CDR2 sequences are SGHRS and YFSETQ. CDR3 residues: CASSSSPGDSNQPQHF. In DNA form, the CDR3 reads TGCGCCAGCAGCTCGAGTCCCGGTGATAGCAATCAGCCCCAGCATTTT. The full variable domain, rest sourced from reference TRBV5-1 and TRBJ1-5, is KAGVTQTPRYLIKTRGQQVTLSCSPISGHRSVSWYQQTPGQGLQFLFEYFSETQRNKGNFPGRFSGRQFSNSRSEMNVSTLELGDSALYLCASSSSPGDSNQPQHFGDGTRLSIL.

The chain couples TRBV24-1 to TRBJ2-2; 8 positions match TRBD1. Germline V lookup: CDR1 KGHDR, CDR2 SFDVKD. The CDR3 sequence is 13 residues long. V lost 9 bases and J lost 1; bases outside the gene matches: 0. For the CDR3, the DNA is TGTGCCACCGGGACAGGGAACACCGGGGAGCTGTTTTTT. It encodes CATGTGNTGELFF.

The V gene is TRBV30, the J gene TRBJ2-1; 8 bases line up with TRBD2. The CDR3 runs to 11 residues. Germline CDR1 is GTSNPN and CDR2 is SVGIG (reference sequence). The V gene end was trimmed by 3 bases and the J gene end by 16 bases; junction bases not matched to a gene: 8. The CDR3: CAWSMPGLGFF. CDR3 DNA sequence: TGTGCCTGGAGCATGCCGGGACTAGGATTCTTC.

The rearrangement joins TRBV9 to TRBJ2-1; TRBD2 agrees at 13 bases. V trimming: 4 bases; J trimming: 4 bases; junction bases outside the gene matches: 5. The CDR3 totals 16 residues. The germline gives CDR1 SGDLS, CDR2 YYNGEE. The CDR3 reads CASSKGLAGRYNEQFF. In DNA, the CDR3 is TGTGCCAGCAGCAAGGGACTAGCGGGGAGATACAATGAGCAGTTCTTC.

The V call is TRBV23-1, the J call TRBJ1-5, with D possibly TRBD1 on 5 matching bases. TRBV23-1 is an ORF for which the function is uncertain. V lost 1 base, J lost 0 bases, and 31 bases lay in between. The CDR3 runs 23 residues. Here the CDR3 reads CASSQYQRQRQFARLNSNQPQHF. The CDR3 nucleotides read TGCGCCAGCAGTCAATACCAAAGACAGAGACAGTTCGCAAGACTCAATAGCAATCAGCCCCAGCATTTT.

This clone has a handful of counts. V is TRBV6-2 or TRBV6-3 and J is TRBJ1-4; a possible D gene is TRBD1 (6 bases). The CDR3 has 13 residues. V was cut by 2 bases and J by 7 bases, with 8 bases left in between. Germline CDR1 is MNHEY and CDR2 is SVGEGT. CDR3 loop: CASSYTRGEKLFF. Written as DNA, the CDR3 is TGTGCCAGCAGTTACACCAGGGGTGAAAAACTGTTTTTT.